Below are 28 T cell receptor beta chains sequenced from a single sample in a study of blood T cell repertoires in COVID-19. Measured with immunoSEQ multiplex PCR; TCRdb has only the in-frame clones, and not every one. The sample lists roughly 250,000 clones, around 90% seen once, with 0.99% in the top ten. Material for sequencing was peripheral blood. The receptors derive from a woman between 40 and 50 years old who had recovered from COVID-19.

V and J are TRBV6-6 and TRBJ1-5, with D unclear. Germline CDR1 reads MNHNY; CDR2 reads SVGAGI (reference sequence). The CDR3 runs to 16 residues. Trimming pared 2 bases from V and 5 bases from J, leaving 16 bases between. The CDR3 DNA reads as TGTGCCAGCAGTTACCCGACCCCCGGGGTATATCAGCCCCAGCATTTT. Encoded protein: CASSYPTPGVYQPQHF.

The rearrangement uses TRBV11-3 and TRBJ2-1; 8 positions match TRBD2. CDR3 length: 14 amino acids. Per germline, CDR1 SGHNT and CDR2 YENEEA. V shed 5 bases and J 6 bases; nucleotides not matched to a gene: 6. The CDR3 reads CASSPRAGGNEQFF. Here the CDR3 DNA reads TGTGCCAGCAGCCCGCGGGCGGGAGGCAATGAGCAGTTCTTC.

This clone occurred once. The rearrangement links TRBV11-2 to TRBJ1-4, with D uncertain. The CDR3 sequence is 17 residues long. V shed 4 bases and J shed 8 bases, with 23 bases lying between them. Germline loops: CDR1 SGHAT, CDR2 FQNNGV. The chain's CDR3 is CASSSLSVRRSGEKLFF. The CDR3 bases are TGTGCCAGCAGCTCCCTGTCGGTCCGCAGATCCGGGGAAAAACTGTTTTTT.

This chain connects TRBV4-2 to TRBJ2-2; 7 bases are shared with TRBD2. Germline CDR1 reads LGHNA; CDR2 reads YNFKEQ. J lost 1 base, V lost 2 bases, and 4 bases had no gene match. CDR3 length: 16 residues. Here the CDR3 reads CASSQHPGGNTGELFF. DNA for the CDR3: TGTGCCAGCAGCCAACACCCGGGGGGGAACACCGGGGAGCTGTTTTTT.

CDR3 in DNA: TGTGCCAGCAGCAGAGACAGGGGAGGGAACACTGAAGCTTTCTTT. Protein: CASSRDRGGNTEAFF. The chain employs TRBV5-4 and TRBJ1-1, with 8 positions matching TRBD1. The CDR3 extends over 15 amino acids. The junction had 6 bases not matched to a gene; V was cut back by 4 bases and J by 1 base. Germline V lookup: CDR1 SGHNT, CDR2 YYREEE (reference sequence).

This chain links TRBV6-5 with TRBJ1-2, with D possibly TRBD1 on 5 matching bases. Germline CDR1 MNHEY, CDR2 SVGAGI. The CDR3 runs 14 residues. V gave up 6 bases and J gave up 5 bases, with 16 bases separating them. As DNA, the CDR3 is TGTGCCAGCAGCCTGCCGGGGGGGGAATATGGCTACACCTTC. This gives the protein CASSLPGGEYGYTF.

V is TRBV7-2 and J is TRBJ2-2; tentative D call: TRBD1 (6 bases). This CDR3 contains 15 residues. The V and J ends lost 4 bases and 0 bases respectively, with 9 bases between them. Germline V gene data show CDR1 as SGHTA and CDR2 as FQGNSA. The CDR3 sequence is CASSSTGPNTGELFF. The CDR3, as DNA: TGTGCCAGCAGCTCGACAGGTCCGAACACCGGGGAGCTGTTTTTT.

The count of this clone is one. The chain recombines TRBV19 with TRBJ2-5, with D possibly TRBD2 on 7 matching bases. CDR1 LNHDA and CDR2 SQIVND come from the germline V gene (reference sequence). Trimming took 1 base from V and 4 from J, leaving 13 bases between them. CDR3 length equals 15 residues. The CDR3 spells CASSIGGGLIETQYF. CDR3 sequence (DNA): TGTGCCAGTAGTATAGGGGGGGGGCTCATAGAGACCCAGTACTTC.

The chain is built from TRBV6-6 and TRBJ1-1, with TRBD1 matching 7 bases. The CDR3 runs 15 residues. Trimming at V came to 6 bases and at J to 4 bases, leaving 11 bases not matched to a gene. Germline CDR1 is MNHNY and CDR2 is SVGAGI (reference sequence). CDR3 sequence (DNA): TGTGCCAGCAGCCCCGGACAGGCGTGGATCACTGAAGCTTTCTTT. Translated: CASSPGQAWITEAFF.

This clone was counted between two and nine times. This chain links TRBV5-4 with TRBJ2-1, with a tentative D call TRBD2 (6 bases). CDR3 length: 17 residues. Trimming took 4 bases from V and 9 from J, leaving 26 bases between them. The germline CDR1 and CDR2 sequences are SGHNT and YYREEE (reference sequence). CDR3 protein: CASSPPDYGGIGSEQFF. As DNA, the CDR3 is TGTGCCAGCAGCCCCCCTGACTATGGCGGGATTGGGAGTGAGCAGTTCTTC.

The sample holds a few counts of this clone. CDR3 protein: CATSDPQGPGQPQHF. CDR3 nucleotides: TGTGCCACCAGTGACCCACAGGGGCCTGGGCAGCCCCAGCATTTT. The rearrangement joins TRBV24-1 to TRBJ1-5; 7 bases align to TRBD1. With V trimmed by 4 bases and J by 7 bases, 9 bases remained unmatched. Germline CDR1 KGHDR, CDR2 SFDVKD. CDR3 length: 15 amino acids.

This chain links TRBV11-3 with TRBJ1-1; D gene ambiguous. The germline CDR1 and CDR2 sequences are SGHNT and YENEEA. This CDR3 spans 13 amino acids. The V end lost 8 bases, the J end lost 0 bases, and 10 bases lay between the germline ends. The CDR3 nucleotides read TGTGCCAGCGGTAAACAGATGAACACTGAAGCTTTCTTT. Translation: CASGKQMNTEAFF.

This chain connects TRBV10-1 to TRBJ2-2; TRBD2 might be the D (6 bases). This CDR3 has 15 residues. V lost 10 bases to trimming and J lost 0 bases, with 15 bases between them. Germline lookup yields CDR1 WNHNN and CDR2 SYGVQD (reference sequence). The CDR3 spells CATIPGEANTGELFF. In DNA, the CDR3 is TGCGCCACCATACCGGGGGAGGCGAACACCGGGGAGCTGTTTTTT.

Here the CDR3 reads CATSDLGQGHGYTF. The CDR3 nucleotides read TGTGCCACCAGTGATTTGGGGCAGGGTCATGGCTACACCTTC. The chain carries TRBV24-1 and TRBJ1-2, with D perhaps TRBD1 (5 bases). The V end lost 0 bases, the J end lost 6 bases, and 10 bases lay between the germline ends. Germline CDR1 and CDR2: KGHDR and SFDVKD. The CDR3 spans 14 residues.

The chain links TRBV19 to TRBJ2-1; 11 bases align to TRBD2. This CDR3 region has 15 residues. The V and J ends lost 6 bases and 10 bases, in that order; junction bases with no gene match: 11. The germline V gene encodes CDR1 LNHDA and CDR2 SQIVND (reference sequence). Here the CDR3 DNA reads TGTGCCAGTAGGAATAGCGGGAGGGCCATATGGGAGCAGTTCTTC. Its protein product is CASRNSGRAIWEQFF. Filled out from reference TRBV19 and TRBJ2-1, the complete variable domain reads DGGITQSPKYLFRKEGQNVTLSCEQNLNHDAMYWYRQDPGQGLRLIYYSQIVNDFQKGDIAEGYSVSREKKESFPLTVTSAQKNPTAFYLCASRNSGRAIWEQFFGPGTRLTVL.

This clone was observed a single time. The genes are TRBV6-2 or TRBV6-3 and TRBJ2-1; 7 nucleotides align to TRBD2. This CDR3 has 14 amino acids. CDR1 is MNHEY, CDR2 SVGEGT, per germline. With V trimmed by 5 bases and J by 2 bases, 3 bases remained unmatched. The CDR3 protein is CASSALAAYNEQFF. The CDR3 region has the DNA TGTGCCAGCAGTGCCCTAGCGGCCTACAATGAGCAGTTCTTC.

This clone was seen a few times. This sequence joins TRBV29-1 and TRBJ1-5; perhaps TRBD1 as D (5 bases). V was cut by 8 bases and J by 10 bases, with 12 bases left in between. CDR3 length equals 10 residues. Looked up from germline, CDR1 is SQVTM and CDR2 is ANQGSEA. The CDR3 sequence is CSRRGTPQHF. In DNA form, the CDR3 reads TGCAGCAGGAGGGGAACACCCCAGCATTTT. Looking up the rest from reference TRBV29-1 and TRBJ1-5 gives the full variable domain: SAVISQKPSRDICQRGTSLTIQCQVDSQVTMMFWYRQQPGQSLTLIATANQGSEATYESGFVIDKFPISRPNLTFSTLTVSNMSPEDSSIYLCSRRGTPQHFGDGTRLSIL.

This clone was detected only once. The chain recombines TRBV18 with TRBJ1-4; D unresolved. The V end was cut by 1 base, the J end by 5 bases, with 11 bases between. The germline CDR1 and CDR2 sequences are KGHSH and LQKENI. The CDR3 length is 15 residues. In DNA form, the CDR3 reads TGTGCCAGCTCACCACGGGGAGGAGCAAATGAAAAACTGTTTTTT. As protein: CASSPRGGANEKLFF. Based on the CDR3 plus reference TRBV18 and TRBJ1-4, the full variable domain is NAGVMQNPRHLVRRRGQEARLRCSPMKGHSHVYWYRQLPEEGLKFMVYLQKENIIDESGMPKERFSAEFPKEGPSILRIQQVVRGDSAAYFCASSPRGGANEKLFFGSGTQLSVL.

The chain carries TRBV7-3 and TRBJ1-2; maybe TRBD1 (5 bases). Germline values: CDR1 SGHTA, CDR2 FQGTGA. The V and J ends lost 5 bases and 6 bases respectively, with 13 bases between them. CDR3 length: 13 residues. CDR3 in amino acids: CASSLGPGNGYTF. The CDR3 DNA reads TGTGCCAGCAGCCTGGGGCCAGGGAATGGCTACACCTTC.

V and J are TRBV7-3 and TRBJ2-1; TRBD2 aligns across 9 bases. Trimming at V came to 6 bases and at J to 7 bases, leaving 10 bases not matched to a gene. CDR3 size: 15 residues. CDR1 SGHTA and CDR2 FQGTGA come from the germline V gene. In DNA form, the CDR3 reads TGTGCCAGCAGGCCCGGACTAGCGCAACCGAATGAGCAGTTCTTC. It codes for CASRPGLAQPNEQFF.

V gene TRBV28 combines with J gene TRBJ2-7; a weak D match, TRBD1 (5 bases). Deletions cut 2 bases from V and 2 bases from J, with 10 bases between. Per germline, CDR1 MDHEN and CDR2 SYDVKM. The CDR3 length is 14 residues. CDR3 region: CASSLAGSTYEQYF. CDR3 sequence (DNA): TGTGCCAGCAGTTTAGCAGGGTCTACCTACGAGCAGTACTTC.

DNA of the CDR3: TGCGCCAGCAGCCCAGGACAGTTGCGGACACAAGAGACCCAGTACTTC. Its translation is CASSPGQLRTQETQYF. The chain carries TRBV5-1 and TRBJ2-5; D is possibly TRBD1 (6 bases). With 4 bases removed from V and 2 bases from J, the gap between germline ends came to 18 bases. The CDR3 covers 16 residues. Germline CDR1 and CDR2: SGHRS and YFSETQ.

This clone was seen just once. V usage is TRBV9 and J usage is TRBJ2-7; 7 bases agree with TRBD1. V gave up 4 bases and J gave up 2 bases; unmatched junction bases: 6. The CDR3 totals 14 residues. Looked up from germline, CDR1 is SGDLS and CDR2 is YYNGEE. In nucleotides, the CDR3 is TGTGCCAGCAGCCCCCCGACAGGGACCTACGAGCAGTACTTC. The encoded protein is CASSPPTGTYEQYF.

This rearrangement joins TRBV24-1 to TRBJ2-3; 9 nucleotides agree with TRBD2. V lost 7 bases to trimming and J lost 2 bases; unmatched junction nucleotides: 6. Germline values: CDR1 KGHDR, CDR2 SFDVKD. There are 15 residues in the CDR3. CDR3 DNA sequence: TGTGCCACCAGCACCCCGGGACTAGCCACAGATACGCAGTATTTT. It yields the protein CATSTPGLATDTQYF.

In nucleotides, the CDR3 is TGCGCCAGCAGCCTGGGACAGGGGGGCTATGGCTACACCTTC. It specifies CASSLGQGGYGYTF. This chain links TRBV5-1 with TRBJ1-2; 11 positions agree with TRBD1. V dropped 4 bases and J dropped 4; count of bases not matched to a gene: 3. The CDR3 consists of 14 residues. Germline V gene lookup returns CDR1 SGHRS and CDR2 YFSETQ.

The V gene is TRBV3-1 (or the pseudogene TRBV3-2), the J gene TRBJ2-7; 8 nucleotides line up with TRBD2. The J segment lost 6 bases and the V segment lost 2 bases, leaving 15 bases of the junction unmatched. Germline CDR1 reads LGHDT; CDR2 reads YNNKEL (reference sequence). This CDR3 has 17 residues. The CDR3 nucleotides read TGTGCCAGCAGCCAAACACCCGGGGGGGGTAGGGCTGGCGAGCAGTACGTC. It yields the protein CASSQTPGGGRAGEQYV.

This clone was counted a few times. The rearrangement joins TRBV2 to TRBJ1-5; D is unclear. The germline gives CDR1 SNHLY, CDR2 FYNNEI. The ends were cut back, 7 bases at V and 3 bases at J, with 22 bases in the middle. The CDR3 totals 17 residues. CDR3 region: CASTHFGSVRDNQPQHF. The DNA of the CDR3 is TGTGCCAGCACCCACTTCGGATCTGTCCGGGACAATCAGCCCCAGCATTTT.

This chain connects TRBV6-5 to TRBJ1-1; TRBD1 agrees at 7 bases. CDR3 length equals 13 residues. The V segment lost 6 bases and the J segment 0 bases; nucleotides outside the gene matches: 1. CDR1 and CDR2 from the germline V gene are MNHEY and SVGAGI. The CDR3 loop reads CASRQGLNTEAFF. CDR3 sequence (DNA): TGTGCCAGCAGACAGGGGCTGAACACTGAAGCTTTCTTT.